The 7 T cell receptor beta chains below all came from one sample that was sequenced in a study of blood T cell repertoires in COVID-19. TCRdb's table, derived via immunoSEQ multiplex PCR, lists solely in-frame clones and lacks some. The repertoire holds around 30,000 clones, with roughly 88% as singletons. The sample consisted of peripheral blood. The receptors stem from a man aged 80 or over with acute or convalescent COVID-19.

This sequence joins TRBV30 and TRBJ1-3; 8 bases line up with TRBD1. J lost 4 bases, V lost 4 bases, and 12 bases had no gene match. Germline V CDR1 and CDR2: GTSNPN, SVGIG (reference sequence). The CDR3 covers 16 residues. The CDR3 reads CAWIKPGTGGGNTIYF. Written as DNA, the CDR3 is TGTGCCTGGATTAAACCTGGTACAGGGGGGGGAAACACCATATATTTT.

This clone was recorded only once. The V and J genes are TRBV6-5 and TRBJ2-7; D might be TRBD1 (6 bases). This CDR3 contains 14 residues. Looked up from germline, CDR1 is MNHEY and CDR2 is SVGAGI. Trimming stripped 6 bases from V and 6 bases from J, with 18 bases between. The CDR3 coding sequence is TGTGCCAGCAGAACAGGGAATAGGTTCAGCGAGCAGTACTTC. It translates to CASRTGNRFSEQYF.

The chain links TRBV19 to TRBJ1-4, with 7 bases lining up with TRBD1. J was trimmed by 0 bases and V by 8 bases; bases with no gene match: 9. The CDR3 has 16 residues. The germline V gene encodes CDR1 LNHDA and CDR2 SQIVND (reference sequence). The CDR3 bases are TGTGCCAGTTCTGCCGGGACAGAGGCAACTAATGAAAAACTGTTTTTT. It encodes CASSAGTEATNEKLFF. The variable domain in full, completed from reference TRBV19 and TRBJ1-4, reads DGGITQSPKYLFRKEGQNVTLSCEQNLNHDAMYWYRQDPGQGLRLIYYSQIVNDFQKGDIAEGYSVSREKKESFPLTVTSAQKNPTAFYLCASSAGTEATNEKLFFGSGTQLSVL.

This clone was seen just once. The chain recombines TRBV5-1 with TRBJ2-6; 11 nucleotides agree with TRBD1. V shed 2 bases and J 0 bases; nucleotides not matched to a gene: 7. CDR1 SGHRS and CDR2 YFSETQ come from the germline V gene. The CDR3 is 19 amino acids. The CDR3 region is CASSLTSGTGGSGANVLTF. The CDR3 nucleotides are TGCGCCAGCAGCTTAACCTCCGGGACAGGGGGCTCTGGGGCCAACGTCCTGACTTTC.

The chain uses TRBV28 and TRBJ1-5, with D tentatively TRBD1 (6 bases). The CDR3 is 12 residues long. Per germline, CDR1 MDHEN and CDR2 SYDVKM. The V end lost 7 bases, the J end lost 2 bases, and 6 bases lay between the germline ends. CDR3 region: CASTGGNQPQHF. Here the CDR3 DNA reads TGTGCCAGCACAGGGGGCAATCAGCCCCAGCATTTT.

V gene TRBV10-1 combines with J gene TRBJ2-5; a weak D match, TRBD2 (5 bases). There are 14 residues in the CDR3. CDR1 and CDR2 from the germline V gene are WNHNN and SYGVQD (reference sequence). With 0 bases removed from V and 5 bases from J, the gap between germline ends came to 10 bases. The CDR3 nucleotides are TGCGCCAGCAGTGAGTCGAGAGGGATGGAGACCCAGTACTTC. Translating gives CASSESRGMETQYF.

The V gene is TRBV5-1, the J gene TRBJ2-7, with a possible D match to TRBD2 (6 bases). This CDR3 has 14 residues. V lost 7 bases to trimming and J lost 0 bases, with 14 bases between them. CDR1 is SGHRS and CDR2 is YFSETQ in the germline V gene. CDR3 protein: CASQAEGLSYEQYF. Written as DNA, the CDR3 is TGCGCCAGCCAAGCGGAGGGGCTCTCCTACGAGCAGTACTTC. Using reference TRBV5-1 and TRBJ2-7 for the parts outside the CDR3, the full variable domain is KAGVTQTPRYLIKTRGQQVTLSCSPISGHRSVSWYQQTPGQGLQFLFEYFSETQRNKGNFPGRFSGRQFSNSRSEMNVSTLELGDSALYLCASQAEGLSYEQYFGPGTRLTVT.